This T cell receptor beta chain was retrieved from a study of shared clonotypes between healthy human individuals. Genomic DNA belonging to each subset was distributed in equal measure over several immunoSEQ plates. The method was immunoSEQ multiplex PCR; TCRdb's version includes in-frame clones alone and lacks a portion of them. The sample yields about 2.4 million clones, roughly 93% seen once. Overall study findings and caveats: Relative to memory subsets, naive subsets generally showed larger estimated richness.

With 4 bases removed from V and 2 bases from J, the gap between germline ends came to 18 bases. The CDR3 is made up of 17 amino acids. Germline V gene lookup returns CDR1 SGHRS and CDR2 YFSETQ. Recent vaccinations or acute infections were absent in the healthy HIV-negative adult donors. Concerning this clone itself: Its antigen remains unknown.

Source material: naive CD4+ T cells from PBMCs. This sample's subset: CD45RA+ positively selected. The clonotype was recovered from a young man in good health. Some clones in this sample may be carry-over from other donors' samples. This chain joins TRBV5-1 and TRBJ2-2, with D perhaps TRBD2 (6 bases). The CDR3 sequence: CASSLSRLGANTGELFF. CDR3 nucleotides: TGCGCCAGCAGCCTAAGCAGACTAGGGGCAAACACCGGGGAGCTGTTTTTT.